A selection of T cell receptor beta chains follows, all from one sample in a study of blood T cell repertoires in COVID-19. Profiled with immunoSEQ multiplex PCR; TCRdb holds only in-frame clones, not every one. The data show roughly 34,000 clones, roughly nine tenths seen once. The material sequenced was peripheral blood. The origin of the receptors is a human donor with active COVID-19. The donor label of this sample is uncertain. Both conserved end residues are part of each CDR3. The D gene is left open where the match is weak. Rows may omit the clone size; those that give it use once, few, many or a size class.

cdr3_aa	cdr3_nt	j_call	v_call	clone_size	d_call
CASSPKTGLEDTQYF	TGTGCCAGCAGCCCGAAGACAGGGCTTGAGGATACGCAGTATTTT	TRBJ2-3	TRBV13	.	TRBD1
CASSKTGNTEAFF	TGTGCCAGCAGTAAAACAGGGAACACTGAAGCTTTCTTT	TRBJ1-1	TRBV12-3/TRBV12-4	.	.
CASTRVLQETQYF	TGTGCCAGCACCAGGGTTTTACAAGAGACCCAGTACTTC	TRBJ2-5	TRBV6-5	.	.
CASSKPGTLLEQYF	TGTGCCAGCAGTAAACCGGGAACCCTTTTAGAGCAGTACTTC	TRBJ2-7	TRBV6-2/TRBV6-3	.	.
CATSENRGDQPQHF	TGTGCCACCAGTGAGAACAGGGGAGATCAGCCCCAGCATTTT	TRBJ1-5	TRBV24-1	.	TRBD1
CASSFNPAGTEDYGYTF	TGTGCCAGCAGCTTTAATCCGGCGGGGACAGAAGACTATGGCTACACCTTC	TRBJ1-2	TRBV5-5	few	TRBD1
CASSLAGAGLTDTQYF	TGTGCCAGCAGCTTAGCGGGTGCAGGGTTAACGGATACGCAGTATTTT	TRBJ2-3	TRBV7-2	once	.
CASSLVGPVVDTQYF	TGTGCCAGCAGCTTAGTGGGCCCGGTCGTAGATACGCAGTATTTT	TRBJ2-3	TRBV7-9	.	.
CASSYPPSEYNEQFF	TGTGCCAGCAGTTACCCTCCTAGCGAGTACAATGAGCAGTTCTTC	TRBJ2-1	TRBV6-2/TRBV6-3	.	.
CASGGTRGGAGELFF	TGTGCCAGCGGTGGGACTAGGGGCGGCGCCGGGGAGCTGTTTTTT	TRBJ2-2	TRBV28	.	TRBD2
CASGFGGQGNQPQHF	TGTGCTAGTGGTTTCGGCGGACAGGGCAATCAGCCCCAGCATTTT	TRBJ1-5	TRBV12-5	.	TRBD1
CASSHRLAPYEQYF	TGTGCCAGCAGCCACCGACTAGCTCCCTACGAGCAGTACTTC	TRBJ2-7	TRBV9	.	TRBD2
CASSPGMRGGELFF	TGTGCCAGCAGCCCCGGCATGCGAGGGGGGGAGCTGTTTTTT	TRBJ2-2	TRBV6-5	.	.
CAWSDYDRNSPLHF	TGTGCCTGGAGTGATTATGACAGAAATTCACCCCTCCACTTT	TRBJ1-6	TRBV30	few	.
CATSDWGQGDGYTF	TGTGCCACCAGTGACTGGGGACAGGGAGATGGCTACACCTTC	TRBJ1-2	TRBV24-1	.	TRBD1
CASSPRTGVTGANVLTF	TGTGCCAGCAGCCCCCGGACAGGGGTGACTGGGGCCAACGTCCTGACTTTC	TRBJ2-6	TRBV9	.	TRBD1
CASSPYQGETQYF	TGTGCCAGCAGCCCCTACCAGGGGGAGACCCAGTACTTC	TRBJ2-5	TRBV3-1/TRBV3-2	.	.
CASTHGGSNTGELFF	TGCGCCAGCACCCACGGGGGATCGAACACCGGGGAGCTGTTTTTT	TRBJ2-2	TRBV5-1	.	.
CASSRTGQYGYTF	TGTGCCAGCAGTCGGACAGGCCAATATGGCTACACCTTC	TRBJ1-2	TRBV6-2/TRBV6-3	.	TRBD1
CASSSGGGYYGYTF	TGTGCCAGCAGCTCAGGCGGGGGATACTATGGCTACACCTTC	TRBJ1-2	TRBV7-2	.	.
CASSEALRGVLFF	TGTGCCAGCAGTGAAGCGCTTCGGGGGGTACTGTTTTTT	TRBJ1-4	TRBV2	few	.
CASSLEGGAGEKLFF	TGTGCCAGCAGCTTGGAAGGGGGGGCAGGTGAAAAACTGTTTTTT	TRBJ1-4	TRBV5-4	once	.
CASSPGVAGYLETQYF	TGTGCCAGCAGCCCCGGGGTAGCGGGGTATCTTGAGACCCAGTACTTC	TRBJ2-5	TRBV9	.	TRBD2
CASSYGTGGNQPQHF	TGTGCCAGCAGTTACGGGACAGGGGGTAATCAGCCCCAGCATTTT	TRBJ1-5	TRBV6-5	.	TRBD1
CASSSLVYGYTF	TGTGCCAGCAGCTCCCTTGTTTATGGCTACACCTTC	TRBJ1-2	TRBV11-2	.	.
CASSQEGPRNNEQFF	TGTGCCAGCAGTCAGGAGGGCCCCAGGAACAATGAGCAGTTCTTC	TRBJ2-1	TRBV2	.	.
CASSVRQGVYEQYF	TGTGCCAGCAGCGTCCGACAGGGAGTCTACGAGCAGTACTTC	TRBJ2-7	TRBV14	.	TRBD1
CASSLEVGGGDETQYF	TGCGCCAGCAGCTTGGAGGTTGGCGGGGGGGATGAGACCCAGTACTTC	TRBJ2-5	TRBV5-1	.	TRBD2
CASSSRSGGDEQYF	TGTGCCAGCAGTTCGAGGAGCGGGGGGGACGAGCAGTACTTC	TRBJ2-7	TRBV27	few	TRBD2
CATSRDFGRGSSTDTQYF	TGTGCCACCAGCAGAGATTTTGGGAGGGGATCTAGCACAGATACGCAGTATTTT	TRBJ2-3	TRBV15	.	TRBD2
CASSLISQETQYF	TGCGCCAGCAGCTTAATCAGTCAAGAGACCCAGTACTTC	TRBJ2-5	TRBV5-1	.	.
CAWSGGGGSPKFF	TGTGCCTGGAGCGGAGGGGGGGGATCGCCAAAGTTCTTC	TRBJ2-1	TRBV30	once	.
CASSWGGGLKDEAFF	TGCGCCAGCAGCTGGGGCGGGGGGCTTAAGGATGAAGCTTTCTTT	TRBJ1-1	TRBV5-1	.	.
CAWTRTDLSNEQFF	TGTGCCTGGACACGGACAGACCTCTCGAATGAGCAGTTCTTC	TRBJ2-1	TRBV30	.	.
CASTRLAGVKETQYF	TGTGCCAGCACCAGACTAGCGGGAGTTAAAGAGACCCAGTACTTC	TRBJ2-5	TRBV5-6	.	TRBD2
CASSSGTGIKSPLHF	TGTGCCAGCAGCTCAGGGACAGGGATCAAGTCACCCCTCCACTTT	TRBJ1-6	TRBV3-1/TRBV3-2	.	TRBD1
CAWAGTGVFYEQYF	TGTGCCTGGGCCGGGACAGGGGTGTTCTACGAGCAGTACTTC	TRBJ2-7	TRBV30	.	TRBD1
CASSLLAGRGANTGELFF	TGTGCCAGCAGCCTACTAGCAGGGCGGGGGGCGAACACCGGGGAGCTGTTTTTT	TRBJ2-2	TRBV11-2	.	TRBD2
CASSLGAGQPQHF	TGTGCCAGCAGTTTAGGGGCGGGGCAGCCCCAGCATTTT	TRBJ1-5	TRBV12-3/TRBV12-4	.	.
CASSNRLTVGMNTEAFF	TGTGCCAGCTCCAATCGCTTGACAGTGGGTATGAACACTGAAGCTTTCTTT	TRBJ1-1	TRBV18	.	.
CASSHQSGQGTDEQFF	TGTGCCAGCAGCCACCAGTCGGGACAGGGGACGGATGAGCAGTTCTTC	TRBJ2-1	TRBV4-2	once	TRBD1